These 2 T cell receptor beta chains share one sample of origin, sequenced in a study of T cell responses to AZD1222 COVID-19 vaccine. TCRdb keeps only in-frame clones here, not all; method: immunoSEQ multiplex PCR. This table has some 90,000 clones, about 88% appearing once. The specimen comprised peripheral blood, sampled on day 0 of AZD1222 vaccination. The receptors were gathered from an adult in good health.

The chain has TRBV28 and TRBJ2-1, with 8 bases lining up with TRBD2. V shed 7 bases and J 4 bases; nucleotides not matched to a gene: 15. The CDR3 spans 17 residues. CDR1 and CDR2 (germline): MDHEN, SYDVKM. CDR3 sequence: CASTRRYRAGGYNEQFF. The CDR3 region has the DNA TGTGCCAGCACCCGTCGATATCGGGCGGGAGGATACAATGAGCAGTTCTTC.

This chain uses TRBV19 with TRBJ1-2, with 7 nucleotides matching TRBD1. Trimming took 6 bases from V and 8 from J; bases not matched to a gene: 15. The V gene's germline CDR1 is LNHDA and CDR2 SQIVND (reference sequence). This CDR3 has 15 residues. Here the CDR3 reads CASRGDSLGREGYTF. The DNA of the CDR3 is TGTGCCAGTAGGGGGGACAGTTTGGGCCGCGAAGGCTACACCTTC. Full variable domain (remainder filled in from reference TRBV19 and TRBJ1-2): DGGITQSPKYLFRKEGQNVTLSCEQNLNHDAMYWYRQDPGQGLRLIYYSQIVNDFQKGDIAEGYSVSREKKESFPLTVTSAQKNPTAFYLCASRGDSLGREGYTFGSGTRLTVV.